This T cell receptor (beta chain) was recorded in a study of blood T cell repertoires in COVID-19. Study in general: Spain, Italy and the United States supplied samples that represented acute and convalescent COVID-19.

Study members were between roughly 18 and 89 years old and lived in around 24 US regions. The CDR3 totals 15 residues. Germline CDR1 SQVTM, CDR2 ANQGSEA. The V gene lost 8 bases and the J gene lost 0 bases, with 14 bases spanning the gap. TCRdb keeps only in-frame clones here, not all; method: immunoSEQ multiplex PCR. This table has approximately 490,000 clones, less than 90% appearing once. The source of this sequence is a woman aged 55-69 years who had recovered from COVID-19. Sample: PBMCs or T cells enriched from blood (not recorded which). The rearrangement links TRBV29-1 to TRBJ2-6; TRBD1 might be the D (6 bases). The CDR3 region is CSIVTGLSGANVLTF. Here the CDR3 DNA reads TGCAGCATTGTGACAGGTCTCTCTGGGGCCAACGTCCTGACTTTC.